This T cell receptor beta chain was sequenced for a study of blood T cell repertoires in COVID-19. About the research overall: T cells, B-cell-depleted T cells, or PBMCs supplied cDNA or gDNA.

Participants were aged about 18 to 90 years, lived in around 22 US areas, and enrolled virtually. Cohorts were assigned according to the clinical history that participants reported. The CDR3 totals 14 residues. Germline V gives CDR1 MNHEY, CDR2 SMNVEV (reference sequence). Between the trimmed V and J ends, which lost 8 bases and 6 bases, there was a span of 19 bases. In the source study's methods: Reference gene primer amplification yielded estimated nucleated cell counts. This table comes from immunoSEQ multiplex PCR, and its TCRdb copy is limited to in-frame clones, with some not included. That table supplies the V and J calls and clone size; D and trimming were determined from the DNA. The sample yields roughly 250,000 clones, roughly 87% seen once.

Input material: PBMCs or T cells enriched from blood (not recorded which). V usage is TRBV27 and J usage is TRBJ1-2, with a tentative D call TRBD1 (5 bases). This TCR derives from a woman under 40 with acute COVID-19. CDR3 in amino acids: CASGGAREPHGYTF. CDR3 nucleotides: TGTGCCAGCGGAGGGGCACGCGAACCTCATGGCTACACCTTC.